This T cell receptor (beta chain) was identified in a study of cytomegalovirus exposure and HLA in healthy donors. TCRdb's table, derived via immunoSEQ multiplex PCR, lists solely in-frame clones and lacks some. Of about 160,000 clones listed, roughly 96% were seen once; the top ten hold about 0.94%. The germline CDR1 and CDR2 sequences are KGHSH and LQKENI. This CDR3 contains 14 residues. V was shortened by 8 bases and J by 0 bases, with 13 bases between the two germline ends. V is TRBV18 and J is TRBJ1-1; unclear D gene. Sequenced: PBMCs. The receptor was isolated from a woman between 18 and 29 years old in good health and CMV-seronegative. CDR3 sequence reads: CASTRDKMNTEAFF. The CDR3 DNA sequence: TGTGCCAGCACGCGAGACAAAATGAACACTGAAGCTTTCTTT.